This TCR beta chain appears in the sequencing data of a study of neurological immune-mediated disorders (dated by TCRdb to about 2019). Study-level background: Peripheral blood TCR-beta repertoires from patients with HTLV-I-associated myelopathy (HAM/TSP), patients with multiple sclerosis, and healthy controls were compared in the study using UMI-based sequencing. The 95 to 110 TCR-beta libraries covered PBMC samples along with longitudinal samples, technical triplicates, and paired sorted CD4+ and CD8+ T-cell subsets. The cohort comprised 65 to 75 subjects: about 14 HAM/TSP patients, around 35 multiple sclerosis patients and about 20 healthy controls.

For the unsorted PBMC libraries, 2 million PBMCs were stored in RNAlater at -80 degrees C until RNA extraction and were used to generate the libraries. Peripheral blood underwent Ficoll-Hypaque density gradient centrifugation to isolate PBMCs, which were then cryopreserved in liquid nitrogen. Reading from cysteine to phenylalanine, the CDR3 counts 17 amino acids. Only CDR3 DNA is held: 51 bases, read in frame from base 1. CDR1 and CDR2 were assigned from the germline V gene as SGHRS and YFSETQ. Here V drops 3 bases and J drops 4 bases, and the junction holds 13 bases not matched to any gene. cDNA was synthesized by template-switch 5'RACE using a primer with a 10-nucleotide random unique molecular identifier that tagged each TCR transcript. Over 170 million TCR-beta sequences, covering 15-18 subjects, were produced in each sequencing run. The RNeasy kit was used for extraction of total RNA. TCR-beta VDJ regions were amplified with primers for the TCR constant region and the 5'RACE anchor, using the KAPA Real-time Library Amplification kit. Sample indexes and Illumina adaptors were added in a first PCR, and a second PCR then increased library yield. After purification with Ampure beads, the TCR product of roughly 650 bp was size-selected on a 2% E-gel SizeSelection system. Before pooling, library quality was assessed on a Bioanalyzer, concentration was determined with Qubit, and library quantification was performed with the Kapa Library Quantification kit. Libraries were sequenced paired-end 2 x 150 bp on an Illumina HiSeq 2500. To increase sequence diversity, roughly 24-32% phiX was spiked into each library pool. Per the source publication's procedure: Quality-filtered reads were processed with the UMI-based MiGEC pipeline, which removed over 75% of raw TCR sequences during error correction. VDJ genes were aligned to IMGT germline references, and each clonotype was defined by a unique CDR3 amino acid sequence together with V-J genes. Clonal expansion, Shannon diversity and CDR3 relatedness were evaluated with VDJtools (CalcPairwiseDistances, ClusterSamples), while phylogenetic trees were built in CLCbio workbench. Using coefficient-of-variation modelling across technical triplicates, the study counted a clone as expanded if it had at least 8 unique UMIs. The public sequencing data were trimmed at Q25 with fastp and processed into clonotypes with MiXCR by TCRdb, which kept only in-frame beta chains. Each entry is one CDR3 protein sequence, shown with its most common DNA and genes. For this entry, the V and J calls and clone size follow TCRdb and not the study's own pipeline. For this sample there are 36,000 or so distinct CDR3 sequences; approximately 10% appear just once. The ten most abundant clones make up approximately 7% of the sample.

Overall study outcomes, separate from this receptor: Across subjects, expanded clones never shared an identical CDR3 amino acid sequence, which suggests that the TCR-beta repertoires in every group were private. TCR clonal expansion was greatest in HAM/TSP patients and smallest in MS patients, who ranked below even healthy controls.

This clonotype has a count of ten or more. Its binding antigen is unknown. The input lacks base qualities; no much larger clone sits a single base away. Recombination linked TRBV5-1 to TRBJ2-3; 8 bases in the middle match TRBD2. The sequenced sample consisted of PBMCs. The TCR sequence derives from a woman aged 25 to 39 with HTLV-1-associated myelopathy (HAM/TSP). The bases read TGCGCCAGCAGCTCCCACAGCCGGACTAGCTTTGCAGATACGCAGTATTTT. The translation is CASSSHSRTSFADTQYF.